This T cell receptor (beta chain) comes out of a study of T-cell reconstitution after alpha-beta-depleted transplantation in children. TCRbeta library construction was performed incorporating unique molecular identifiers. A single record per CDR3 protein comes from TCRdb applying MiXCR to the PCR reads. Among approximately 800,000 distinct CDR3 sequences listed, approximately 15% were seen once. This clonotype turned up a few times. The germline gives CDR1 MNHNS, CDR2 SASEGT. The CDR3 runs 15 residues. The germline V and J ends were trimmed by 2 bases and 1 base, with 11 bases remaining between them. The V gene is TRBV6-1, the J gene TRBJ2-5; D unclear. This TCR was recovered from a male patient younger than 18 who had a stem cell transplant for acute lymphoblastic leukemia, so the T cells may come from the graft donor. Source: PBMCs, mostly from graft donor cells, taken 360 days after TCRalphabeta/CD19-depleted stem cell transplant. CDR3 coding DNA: TGTGCCAGCAGTGAACGCCCGGGCTTCCAAGAGACCCAGTACTTC. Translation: CASSERPGFQETQYF.